This section outlines one TCR beta chain sequence together with its context. It has no known antigen specificity. Base-call qualities are not available, and no considerably larger clone is one nucleotide away. The data stem from a study of regulatory T cells in long-lasting Graves disease (dated by TCRdb to the early 2020s). Turning to the overall study: In the newly diagnosed Graves' disease group, patients had been taking antithyroid drugs for less than 3 months. Patients with persistent Graves' disease were compared with patients with newly diagnosed Graves' disease using TCR sequencing and RNA sequencing of peripheral blood. A total of roughly 35 samples were covered by TCR sequencing, comprising around 13 persistent and 20 or so newly diagnosed Graves' disease patients. The study was conducted in China and was registered as a clinical trial.

The sample's time point label, in plain terms: newly diagnosed GD, antithyroid drugs for less than 3 months. RNA was extracted from PBMCs in TRIzol for both TCR sequencing and RNA sequencing. Graves' disease was diagnosed according to American Thyroid Association guidelines. Recruitment of patients was carried out at an endocrinology department in Xi'an, China. From each patient, approximately 10 milliliters of peripheral blood was collected into an EDTA anticoagulant tube. Ficoll Paque Plus density gradient separation was used to isolate PBMCs, and no additional T cell sorting was done. An Agilent 2100 Bioanalyzer and agarose gel were used to check RNA quality, and a NanoDrop 2000 was used to measure RNA concentration. The library relied on multiplex PCR. The listed sequencing device is Illumina HiSeq 4000. To build TCR beta libraries, CDR3 regions were amplified by Arm-PCR using iRepertoire HTBI primers. Before sequencing, the PCR products underwent gel purification. The study's own analysis went as follows. Gene usage analysis of CDR3 amino acid clonotypes relied on the approximately 68 TRBV and around 13 TRBJ segments identified across samples. COPE and FqMerger were used to merge filtered high-quality paired reads into contigs. BLAST was used to align contigs to the IMGT TRBV, TRBD and TRBJ reference genes, and CDR3 was defined following IMGT. Any clonotype with a frequency above 0.1% was classified as a highly expanded clone. Shannon entropy was used to measure repertoire diversity, and the Gini coefficient was used to measure V-J evenness. Public clonotypes were defined as clonotypes shared by more than one individual. Clones were called with MiXCR by TCRdb after fastp trimmed the public reads at Q25, and only in-frame beta chains were retained. Every CDR3 protein is listed once, alongside the most common genes and DNA of its rows. In this record, the V and J calls reflect TCRdb's handling and not the investigators' own analysis. The sample has some 460,000 distinct CDR3 sequences on record, around 15% of them singletons. The ten largest clones add up to roughly an eighth of the sample.

Summary of the overall study and its limitations: The authors acknowledged the small sample size as a limitation that may reduce accuracy. Compared with newly diagnosed patients, patients with persistent Graves' disease had lower TCR Shannon entropy and fewer highly expanded clones, which suggests clonal expansion. Sequencing and analysis were limited to the TCR beta chain. A larger number of public clonotypes was shared among persistent patients (more than 2,500) than among newly diagnosed patients (around 870). Persistent disease showed preferential use of TRBV28, TRBJ1-2 and TRBJ2-5, whereas newly diagnosed disease favored TRBV20-1 and TRBJ2-1. Only peripheral blood was studied, because thyroid tissue, the primary lesion, was inaccessible.

Taken from cysteine to phenylalanine, the CDR3 has 13 residues. Kept here is only the CDR3 DNA, which spans 39 bases and is read in frame from base 1. Via the germline V gene, CDR1 is SGHRS and CDR2 YFSETQ. V is cut by 6 bases and J by 3 bases, and the space between the germline ends is 9 bases. These data were also reused for a study on T cells in Graves' hyperthyroidism and ophthalmopathy. That second report states: A patient counted as having stable Graves' hyperthyroidism if no progression to ophthalmopathy occurred over 18 months of follow-up. Hyperthyroidism patients were newly diagnosed, had a disease duration of under 2 months, and were aged 18 to 65 years. Patients with uncontrolled infections, other autoimmune diseases, pregnancy or lactation were excluded. Diagnoses were based on clinical symptoms, serum thyroxine and TRAb, thyroid ultrasound and orbital computed tomography. A first-round RT-PCR of the TCR CDR3 used the HTBI primer set with the Qiagen OneStep RT-PCR kit. Most expanded thyroid clonotypes (frequency above 0.001) were also detected in blood, suggesting blood repertoires may reflect thyroid immune responses. Ophthalmopathy was separated from stable hyperthyroidism by a 13 V-J signature model, with over 85% sensitivity and roughly 81% specificity obtained in cross-validation and 80%/75% obtained in testing. During validation, the model predicted progression to ophthalmopathy a median of about 5.9 months ahead of onset, with around 65% sensitivity and around 72% specificity. A discovery cohort of fewer than 110 patients, approximately 44 with Graves' ophthalmopathy and roughly 59 with stable Graves' hyperthyroidism, was used to find distinguishing TCR V-J signatures. Prospective prediction of ophthalmopathy was tested in an independent validation cohort consisting of 18 hyperthyroidism patients and over 15 patients who later progressed to ophthalmopathy. The roughly 91 discovery patients were randomly split 7:3 into training and test sets. In addition, the study compared T-cell repertoires in thyroid tissue and in blood from roughly six Graves' hyperthyroidism patients. Following sampling, methimazole starting at 30 mg daily was given to hyperthyroidism patients, and high-dose intravenous methylprednisolone was given to ophthalmopathy patients. The libraries were constructed in a second round of multiplex PCR and then size-selected and purified. The libraries were sequenced on an Illumina HiSeq2000 using paired-end 100 bp reads. SOAPnuke was used to process the raw data, removing reads that contained adapters or uncalled bases, had a mean Phred below 15, or lacked an exact match to the constant primer or identifier. High-quality paired reads were merged with COPE v1.2.5, and unique nucleotide sequences were defined as clonotypes. MiTCR v1.1 was used to align clonotypes to the IMGT TRBV, TRBD and TRBJ reference segments. The analysis was restricted to V-J combinations with a frequency above 0.0001, which together covered about 99% of the repertoires. The TCS score was defined as the ratio of F50 (clonal expansion) to E x V (chaos), calculated using BLOSUM62-based TCRdist between CDR3 peptides within each V-J. Welch's t-statistics and random forest reduced around 520 V-J features to some 14, which were used in a naive Bayes classifier (R e1071). Sample size was not statistically predetermined, and investigators were not blinded to group allocation. The paper reports TCR Vbeta CDR3 sequencing of about 140 peripheral blood samples: 43 ophthalmopathy, 75 to 80 hyperthyroidism and approximately 17 progressor patients.

This TCR came from a man aged 35-49 years with Graves disease. Donor details come from another sample of the same person, matched by shared clones. This specimen consisted of peripheral blood mononuclear cells (PBMCs), obtained at new diagnosis, from a patient treated with antithyroid drugs. Recombination linked TRBV5-1 to TRBJ2-2; a tentative D match to TRBD2 spans 6 bases. The CDR3 in this case is CASMEGYTGELFF. The nucleotide sequence reads as follows: TGCGCCAGCATGGAGGGGTACACCGGGGAGCTGTTTTTT.